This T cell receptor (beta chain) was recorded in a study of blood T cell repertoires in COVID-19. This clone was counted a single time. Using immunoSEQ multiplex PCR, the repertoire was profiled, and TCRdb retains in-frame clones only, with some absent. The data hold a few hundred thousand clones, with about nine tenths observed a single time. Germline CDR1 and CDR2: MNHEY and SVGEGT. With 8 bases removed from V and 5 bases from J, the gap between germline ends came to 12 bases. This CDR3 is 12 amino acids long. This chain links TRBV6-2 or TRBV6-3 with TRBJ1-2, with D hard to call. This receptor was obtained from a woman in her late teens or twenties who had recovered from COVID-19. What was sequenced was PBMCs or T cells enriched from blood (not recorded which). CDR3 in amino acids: CASRPPGYGYTF. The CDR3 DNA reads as TGTGCCAGCCGCCCGCCCGGGTATGGCTACACCTTC.